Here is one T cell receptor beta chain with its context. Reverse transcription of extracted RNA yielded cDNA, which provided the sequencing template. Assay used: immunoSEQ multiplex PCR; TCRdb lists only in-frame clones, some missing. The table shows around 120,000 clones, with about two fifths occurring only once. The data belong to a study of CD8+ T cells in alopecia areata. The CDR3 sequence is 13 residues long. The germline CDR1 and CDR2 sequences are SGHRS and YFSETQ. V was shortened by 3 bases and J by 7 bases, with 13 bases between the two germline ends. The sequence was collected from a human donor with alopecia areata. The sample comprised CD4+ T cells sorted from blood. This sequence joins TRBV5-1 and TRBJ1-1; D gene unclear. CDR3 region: CASSSPEWDEAFF. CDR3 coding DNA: TGCGCCAGCAGCTCCCCCGAATGGGATGAAGCTTTCTTT.